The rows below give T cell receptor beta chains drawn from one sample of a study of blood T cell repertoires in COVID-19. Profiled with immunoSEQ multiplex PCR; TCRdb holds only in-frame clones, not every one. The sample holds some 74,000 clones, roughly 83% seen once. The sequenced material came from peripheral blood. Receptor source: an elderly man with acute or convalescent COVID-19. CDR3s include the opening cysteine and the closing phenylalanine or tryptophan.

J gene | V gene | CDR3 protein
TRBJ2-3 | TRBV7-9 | CASSLATGGWGDTQYF
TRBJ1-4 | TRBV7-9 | CASTNRATNEKLFF
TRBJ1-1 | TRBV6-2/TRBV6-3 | CASSSGQGAPTTEAFF
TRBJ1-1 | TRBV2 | CASSAQGRNTEAFF
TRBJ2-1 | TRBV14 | CASSQGGHYNEQFF
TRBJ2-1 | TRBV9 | CASSPRSGTSASSYNEQFF
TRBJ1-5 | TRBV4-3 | CASSQDAGVQPQHF
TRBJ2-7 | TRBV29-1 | CSVSRVGSRYEQYF
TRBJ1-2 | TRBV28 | CASSSGTGFGYTF
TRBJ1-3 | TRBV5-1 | CASSLTGDGNTIYF
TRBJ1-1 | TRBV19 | CASTQSQGRLRSEAFF
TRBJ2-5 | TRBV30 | CAWLGGGQKTQYF
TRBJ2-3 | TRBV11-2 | CASSPRHLDYVVDTQYF
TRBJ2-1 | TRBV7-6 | CASSPDRVSYNEQFF
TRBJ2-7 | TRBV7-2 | CASSLGLRLPGGEQYF
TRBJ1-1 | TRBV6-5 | CASSPNPTVNTEAFF